A selection of T cell receptor beta chains follows, all from one sample in a study of shared clonotypes between healthy human individuals. The assay was immunoSEQ multiplex PCR, and TCRdb's table has in-frame clones only and misses some. Of approximately 740,000 clones listed, roughly 92% were seen once; the top ten hold around 24%. The source material was naive CD8+ T cells sorted from blood. The receptors were gathered from a man in his thirties or forties in good health. CDR3s include the opening cysteine and the closing phenylalanine or tryptophan.

cdr3_aa,v_call
CSVEPGRDSGADTQYF,TRBV29-1
CASSSSTGGQPQHF,TRBV27
CASSLYGTGATDTQYF,TRBV7-9
CAGGPQSTDTQYF,TRBV7-9
CASSSEQGYYGYTF,TRBV5-5
CASSWTSGGSYNEQFF,TRBV7-9
CASSQEGARGPTDTQYF,TRBV4-1
CASSIGGAYNEQFF,TRBV19
CASSLNPGTPGELFF,TRBV7-9
CASSQDRQYNEQFF,TRBV4-3
CASSLSQGAGDQETQYF,TRBV5-6
CASSFGTEYTGISYEQYF,TRBV11-2
CASSPDLGTYLPDEQYF,TRBV18
CASSSPLTRAGSYEQYF,TRBV28
CASSQGQGTEAFF,TRBV14
CASTNSASSYEQYF,TRBV28
CASSQGWGLAKDPRTGELFF,TRBV4-2
CAWSWGQGATEAFF,TRBV30
CSVDPGTSGRADTQYF,TRBV29-1
CASSRRGSTDTQYF,TRBV13
CASSRTSGQPQHF,TRBV10-2
CASSYSGGSYEQYF,TRBV6-5